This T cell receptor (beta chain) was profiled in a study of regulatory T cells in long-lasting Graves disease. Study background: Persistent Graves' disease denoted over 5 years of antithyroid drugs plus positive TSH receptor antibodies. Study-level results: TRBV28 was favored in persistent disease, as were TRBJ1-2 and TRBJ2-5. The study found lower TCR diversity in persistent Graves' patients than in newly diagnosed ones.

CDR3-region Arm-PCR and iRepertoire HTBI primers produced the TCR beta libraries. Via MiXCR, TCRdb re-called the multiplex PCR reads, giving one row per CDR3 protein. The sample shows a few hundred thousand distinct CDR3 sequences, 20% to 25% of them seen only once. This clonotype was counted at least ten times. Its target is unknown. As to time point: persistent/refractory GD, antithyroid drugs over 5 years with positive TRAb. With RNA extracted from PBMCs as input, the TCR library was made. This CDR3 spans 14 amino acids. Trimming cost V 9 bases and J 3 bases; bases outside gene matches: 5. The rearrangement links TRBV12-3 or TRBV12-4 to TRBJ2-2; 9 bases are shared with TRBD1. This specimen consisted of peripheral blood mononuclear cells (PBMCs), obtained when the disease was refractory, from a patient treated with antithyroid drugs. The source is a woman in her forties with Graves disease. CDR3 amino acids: CASIGQGYTGELFF. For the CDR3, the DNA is TGTGCCAGTATAGGACAGGGGTACACCGGGGAGCTGTTTTTT.